Detailed here is one T cell receptor beta chain. Its matching antigen is unknown. With V trimmed by 6 bases and J by 3 bases, 9 bases remained unmatched. Germline V CDR1 and CDR2: MDHEN, SYDVKM. This CDR3 contains 15 residues. The record originates from a study of cytomegalovirus exposure and HLA in healthy donors. Study results and caveats: The authors later found TCR association rates varying by HLA locus, with DRB1 most and HLA-C fewest. Association of some 18,000 TCR beta sequences with HLA alleles was found at 0.05 false discovery rate in a later analysis. In presence/absence analyses, roughly uniform sequencing depth across donors was assumed. The study found most TCR sequences rare, yet found some public TCRs in many donors.

Vbeta (60) and Jbeta (13) primers were used in the PCR. The assay was immunoSEQ multiplex PCR, and TCRdb's table has in-frame clones only and misses some. The sample yields tens of thousands of clones, around 76% seen once. The chain uses TRBV28 and TRBJ2-7, with TRBD1 matching over 9 bases. The clonotype comes from a male donor in good health and CMV-seropositive. Sequencing was performed on PBMCs. DNA of the CDR3: TGTGCCAGCAGCCGCCCCCGGGACAGGGACTACGAGCAGTACTTC. This sequence encodes CASSRPRDRDYEQYF.